This T cell receptor (beta chain) was recovered during a study of T cell repertoires in cytomegalovirus infection. Overall study: CMV infection together with matching HLA type was indicated by public TCR beta signatures. Study results and limitations: There were HLA-C-restricted CMV-specific TCR beta clonotypes dominating the ex vivo response.

In TCRdb, the reads were re-called with MiXCR into one record per CDR3 protein. The sample shows approximately 500,000 distinct CDR3 sequences, 16% of them seen only once. Trimming pared 4 bases from V and 0 bases from J, leaving 13 bases between. This CDR3 is built from 16 residues. CDR1 is MGHRA and CDR2 is YSYEKL in the germline V gene. The sample holds many counts of this clonotype. Its matching antigen is unknown. The chain is built from TRBV4-1 and TRBJ2-1, with a possible D match to TRBD2 (5 bases). The sequenced material came from CD8+ T cells from PBMCs. This TCR derives from a human donor in good health (CMV status not recorded). Some clones in this sample may be carry-over from other donors' samples. The CDR3 region has the DNA TGCGCCAGCAGCCTCCCCGGGAAGAGCTCCTACAATGAGCAGTTCTTC. This codes for CASSLPGKSSYNEQFF.